The 12 T cell receptor beta chains below all came from one sample that was sequenced in a study of beta chain features in type 1 diabetes (dated by TCRdb to between 2017 and 2018). The library came from the immunoSEQ multiplex PCR assay. The entire isolated RNA was reverse transcribed using the High Capacity cDNA Reverse Transcription Kit, and thus expressed TCRB transcripts were sequenced. In TCRdb, the immuneACCESS table is reduced to in-frame sequences with V and J assigned. These tables do not hold every clone; where another copy was compared, an unresolved V gene accounts for under half, and the others remain unexplained. Recorded for this sample are under 400,000 clones; around 13% of them occurred a single time. Approximately 0.01% of the sample belongs to the ten largest clones. These receptors are not linked to any known antigen. What the work shows at the level of the full study, not this receptor alone: A moderate but significant shortening of TCRB CDR3 length was observed in type 1 diabetes patients in all four CD4+ subsets.

Sequenced material: naive CD4+ T cells from blood. Sample cell subset or site, as interpreted from the label and publication: true naive CD4+ T cells. All receptors come from a woman aged 18-29 years with type 1 diabetes.

The V and J genes are TRBV14 and TRBJ2-1; 7 nucleotides line up with TRBD2. V dropped 0 bases and J dropped 6; count of bases not matched to a gene: 5. Germline CDR1 SGHDN, CDR2 FVKESK. This CDR3 is built from 15 residues. The CDR3 loop is CASSQDAGVGNEQFF. CDR3 in DNA: TGTGCCAGCAGCCAAGATGCGGGAGTGGGCAATGAGCAGTTCTTC.

This clone came up a few times. The chain couples TRBV30 to TRBJ2-3; TRBD2 matches at 8 bases. Germline V gene sequence: CDR1 GTSNPN, CDR2 SVGIG (reference sequence). The CDR3 is 17 amino acids. V dropped 5 bases and J dropped 0; count of bases not matched to a gene: 13. In DNA, the CDR3 is TGTGCCTGGGGGTTGGGGAGTAGCGGGACGAGCACAGATACGCAGTATTTT. It yields the protein CAWGLGSSGTSTDTQYF.

This clone was recorded a few times. CDR3 DNA sequence: TGTGCCAGCTCCCAACTAGCGGGAGGTGATTACAATGAGCAGTTCTTC. It encodes CASSQLAGGDYNEQFF. The chain couples TRBV18 to TRBJ2-1, with 12 bases identical to TRBD2. This CDR3 is 16 amino acids long. The junction had 7 bases not matched to a gene; V was cut back by 6 bases and J by 4 bases. CDR1 is KGHSH, CDR2 LQKENI, per germline. The full variable domain, rest sourced from reference TRBV18 and TRBJ2-1, is NAGVMQNPRHLVRRRGQEARLRCSPMKGHSHVYWYRQLPEEGLKFMVYLQKENIIDESGMPKERFSAEFPKEGPSILRIQQVVRGDSAAYFCASSQLAGGDYNEQFFGPGTRLTVL.

With respect to this clone: The identical CDR3 is also encoded by other nucleotide sequences in the sample. The CDR3 sequence: CASSQASGITDTQYF. The CDR3 DNA is TGCGCCAGCAGCCAAGCTAGCGGAATCACAGATACGCAGTATTTT. The gene calls are TRBV4-3 and TRBJ2-3; 7 bases map to TRBD2. This CDR3 spans 15 amino acids. Germline V lookup: CDR1 LGHNA, CDR2 YSLEER. J gave up 2 bases and V 1 base, and 3 bases lay outside the gene matches.

This clone showed up just a few times. The CDR3 bases are TGTGCCAGCAGCTTAGCGCTAGGTGAAGCTTTCTTT. Amino acids: CASSLALGEAFF. The chain employs TRBV7-9 and TRBJ1-1, with no clear D. CDR1 is SEHNR, CDR2 FQNEAQ, per germline (reference sequence). Trimming pared 0 bases from V and 7 bases from J, leaving 6 bases between. This CDR3 is 12 amino acids long.

This clone came up a few times. This chain connects TRBV7-8 to TRBJ2-1; D might be TRBD1 (5 bases). V lost 5 bases to trimming and J lost 15 bases, with 14 bases between them. The CDR3 is 11 amino acids. Looked up from germline, CDR1 is SGHVS and CDR2 is FQNEAQ. CDR3 in amino acids: CASSGPGNPFF. The CDR3 coding sequence is TGTGCCAGCAGCGGACCAGGGAATCCGTTCTTC.

Only a few counts were recorded for this clone. CDR3 coding DNA: TGCAGCGTTGAAGATAATGGGAGCGAGCAGTACTTC. Translated: CSVEDNGSEQYF. This sequence joins TRBV29-1 and TRBJ2-7; possibly TRBD2 for D (5 bases). The length of the CDR3 is 12 residues. Trimming removed 0 bases from V and 6 bases from J, with 9 bases in between. Germline CDR1 is SQVTM and CDR2 is ANQGSEA.

The rearrangement joins TRBV7-9 to TRBJ2-2; 7 bases align to TRBD2. The CDR3 is 17 residues long. CDR1 and CDR2 from the germline V gene are SEHNR and FQNEAQ (reference sequence). V shed 1 base, J shed 5 bases, and the junction held 10 bases outside the gene matches. The CDR3 protein is CASSLVFAGAGTGELFF. The CDR3 DNA is TGTGCCAGCAGCTTAGTTTTCGCGGGAGCTGGTACCGGGGAGCTGTTTTTT.

The table lists this clone with a few counts. The chain's CDR3 is CASSLLLAGASYEQYF. The CDR3 coding sequence is TGTGCCAGCTCACTCCTCTTAGCGGGAGCCTCCTACGAGCAGTACTTC. The chain is built from TRBV18 and TRBJ2-7, with 9 bases aligning to TRBD2. Germline V gives CDR1 KGHSH, CDR2 LQKENI. The J segment lost 0 bases and the V segment lost 4 bases, leaving 7 bases of the junction unmatched. This CDR3 has 16 amino acids.

In this sample, this clone turned up a few times. The J gene is TRBJ1-5, the V gene TRBV4-3; D unresolved. Looked up from germline, CDR1 is LGHNA and CDR2 is YSLEER. Trimming removed 3 bases from V and 7 bases from J, with 10 bases in between. The CDR3 runs 13 residues. For the CDR3, the DNA is TGCGCCAGCAGCCAGGAGGTATTCCAGCCCCAGCATTTT. This sequence encodes CASSQEVFQPQHF.

This chain uses TRBV30 with TRBJ2-1, with 7 bases fitting TRBD2. Germline V gene sequence: CDR1 GTSNPN, CDR2 SVGIG (reference sequence). CDR3 length: 14 residues. V dropped 0 bases and J dropped 7; count of bases not matched to a gene: 6. As DNA, the CDR3 is TGTGCCTGGAGTGTGGGCGGGAGTAGAAATGAGCAGTTCTTC. Its translation: CAWSVGGSRNEQFF.

This clone was seen only a few times. Other DNA sequences in this specimen translate into the identical CDR3. The chain employs TRBV7-9 and TRBJ1-5; 8 bases fit TRBD1. Germline V gene data show CDR1 as SEHNR and CDR2 as FQNEAQ (reference sequence). CDR3 length: 14 amino acids. Trimming cost V 5 bases and J 4 bases; bases outside gene matches: 4. CDR3 DNA: TGTGCCAGCAGCCCAGACAGGGGTAATCAGCCCCAGCATTTT. Protein product: CASSPDRGNQPQHF.